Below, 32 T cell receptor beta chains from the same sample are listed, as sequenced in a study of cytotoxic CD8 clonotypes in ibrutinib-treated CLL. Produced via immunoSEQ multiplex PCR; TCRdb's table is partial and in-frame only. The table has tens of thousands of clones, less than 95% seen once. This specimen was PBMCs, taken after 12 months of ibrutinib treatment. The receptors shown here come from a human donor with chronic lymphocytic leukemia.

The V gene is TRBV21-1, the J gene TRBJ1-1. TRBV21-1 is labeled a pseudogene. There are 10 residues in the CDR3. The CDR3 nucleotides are TGTGCCAGCAGGCTGGGGGGAGCTTTCTTT. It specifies CASRLGGAFF.

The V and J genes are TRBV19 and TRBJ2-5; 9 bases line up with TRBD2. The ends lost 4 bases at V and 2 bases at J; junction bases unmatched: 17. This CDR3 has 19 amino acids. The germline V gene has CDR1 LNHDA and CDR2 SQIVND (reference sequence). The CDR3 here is CASSTPYDSSGSRQETQYF. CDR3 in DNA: TGTGCCAGTAGTACCCCCTATGACAGTAGCGGGAGTCGGCAAGAGACCCAGTACTTC.

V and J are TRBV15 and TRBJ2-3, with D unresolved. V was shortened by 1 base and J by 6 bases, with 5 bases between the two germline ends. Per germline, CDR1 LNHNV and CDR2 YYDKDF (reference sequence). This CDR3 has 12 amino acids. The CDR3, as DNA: TGTGCCACCAGCAGAGTTGGGGATACGCAGTATTTT. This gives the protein CATSRVGDTQYF.

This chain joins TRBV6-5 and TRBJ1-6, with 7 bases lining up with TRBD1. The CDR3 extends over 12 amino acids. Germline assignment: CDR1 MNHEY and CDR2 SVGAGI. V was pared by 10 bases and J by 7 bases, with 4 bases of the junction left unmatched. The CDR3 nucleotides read TGTGCCACAAGGACAGGAAATTCACCCCTCCACTTT. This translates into CATRTGNSPLHF.

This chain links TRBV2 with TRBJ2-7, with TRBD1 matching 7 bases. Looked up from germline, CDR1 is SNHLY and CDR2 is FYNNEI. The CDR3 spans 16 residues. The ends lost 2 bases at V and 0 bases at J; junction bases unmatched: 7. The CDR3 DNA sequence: TGTGCCAGCAGTGAACCGGCCAGGGGGAGCTCCTACGAGCAGTACTTC. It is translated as CASSEPARGSSYEQYF.

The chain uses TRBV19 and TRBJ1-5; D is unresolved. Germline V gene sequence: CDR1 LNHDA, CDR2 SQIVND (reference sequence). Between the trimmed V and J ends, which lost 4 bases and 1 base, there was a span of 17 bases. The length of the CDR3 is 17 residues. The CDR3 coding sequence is TGTGCCAGTAGTAAAACCCCCGGGGAGGCGAGCAATCAGCCCCAGCATTTT. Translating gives CASSKTPGEASNQPQHF. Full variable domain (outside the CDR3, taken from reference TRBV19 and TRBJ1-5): DGGITQSPKYLFRKEGQNVTLSCEQNLNHDAMYWYRQDPGQGLRLIYYSQIVNDFQKGDIAEGYSVSREKKESFPLTVTSAQKNPTAFYLCASSKTPGEASNQPQHFGDGTRLSIL.

Here the CDR3 reads CASSLGGSFYNEQFF. CDR3 nucleotide sequence: TGTGCCAGCAGTTTAGGCGGGAGTTTTTACAATGAGCAGTTCTTC. This chain connects TRBV27 to TRBJ2-1, with 7 bases identical to TRBD2. Germline trimming cut 2 bases from V and 4 bases from J; bases unmatched to any gene: 5. The length of the CDR3 is 15 residues. CDR1 is MNHEY and CDR2 is SMNVEV in the germline V gene (reference sequence).

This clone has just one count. The CDR3 is CASSQGSFSGRVEQYF. CDR3 sequence (DNA): TGCGCCAGCAGCCAAGGGTCGTTTAGCGGGAGGGTGGAGCAGTACTTC. The chain carries TRBV4-3 and TRBJ2-7; the match to TRBD2 covers 11 bases. Germline V gene lookup returns CDR1 LGHNA and CDR2 YSLEER. The CDR3 extends over 16 amino acids. V dropped 1 base and J dropped 7; count of bases not matched to a gene: 9.

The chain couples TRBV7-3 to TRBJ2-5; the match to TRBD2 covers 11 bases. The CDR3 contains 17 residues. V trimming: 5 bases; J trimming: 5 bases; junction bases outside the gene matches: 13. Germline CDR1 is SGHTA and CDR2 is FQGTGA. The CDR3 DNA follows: TGTGCCAGCAGCCCGATGGGTAGCGGGAGGGCCTGGGAGACCCAGTACTTC. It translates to CASSPMGSGRAWETQYF. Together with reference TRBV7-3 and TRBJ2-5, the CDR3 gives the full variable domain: GAGVSQTPSNKVTEKGKYVELRCDPISGHTALYWYRQSLGQGPEFLIYFQGTGAADDSGLPNDRFFAVRPEGSVSTLKIQRTERGDSAVYLCASSPMGSGRAWETQYFGPGTRLLVL.

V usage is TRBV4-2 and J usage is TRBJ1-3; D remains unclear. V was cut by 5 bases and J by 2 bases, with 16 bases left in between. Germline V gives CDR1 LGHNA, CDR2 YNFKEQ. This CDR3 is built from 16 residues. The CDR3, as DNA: TGTGCCAGCAGCTCGCGAGGGCCCTCAACTGGAAACACCATATATTTT. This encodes CASSSRGPSTGNTIYF.

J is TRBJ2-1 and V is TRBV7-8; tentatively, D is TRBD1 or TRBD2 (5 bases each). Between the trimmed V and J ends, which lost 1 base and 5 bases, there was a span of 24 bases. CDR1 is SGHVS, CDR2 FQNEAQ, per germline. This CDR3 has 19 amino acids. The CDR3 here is CASSLGGTPGGTLDNEQFF. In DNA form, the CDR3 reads TGTGCCAGCAGCTTAGGTGGCACTCCTGGGGGTACCCTAGACAATGAGCAGTTCTTC.

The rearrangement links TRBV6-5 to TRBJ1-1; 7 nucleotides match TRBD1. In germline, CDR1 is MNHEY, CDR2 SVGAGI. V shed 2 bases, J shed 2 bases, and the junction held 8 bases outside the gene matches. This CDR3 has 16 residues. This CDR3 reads CASSYGRGIPNTEAFF. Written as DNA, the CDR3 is TGTGCCAGCAGTTACGGCAGGGGGATCCCTAACACTGAAGCTTTCTTT.

The CDR3 loop reads CASSLDVSNQPQHF. CDR3 DNA sequence: TGTGCCAGCAGCTTGGATGTCAGCAATCAGCCCCAGCATTTT. The chain recombines TRBV5-5 with TRBJ1-5; D is uncertain. CDR3 length equals 14 residues. The ends were cut back, 0 bases at V and 1 base at J, with 5 bases in the middle. The germline CDR1 and CDR2 sequences are SGHKS and YYEKEE (reference sequence). Full variable domain (missing parts from reference TRBV5-5 and TRBJ1-5): DAGVTQSPTHLIKTRGQQVTLRCSPISGHKSVSWYQQVLGQGPQFIFQYYEKEERGRGNFPDRFSARQFPNYSSELNVNALLLGDSALYLCASSLDVSNQPQHFGDGTRLSIL.

The CDR3 here is CASSLDPGTEAFF. CDR3 DNA: TGTGCCAGCAGCCTCGACCCGGGGACTGAAGCTTTCTTT. This chain uses TRBV9 with TRBJ1-1; D gene uncertain. The CDR3 extends over 13 amino acids. CDR1 is SGDLS, CDR2 YYNGEE, per germline. V lost 4 bases, J lost 5 bases, and 12 bases lay in between.

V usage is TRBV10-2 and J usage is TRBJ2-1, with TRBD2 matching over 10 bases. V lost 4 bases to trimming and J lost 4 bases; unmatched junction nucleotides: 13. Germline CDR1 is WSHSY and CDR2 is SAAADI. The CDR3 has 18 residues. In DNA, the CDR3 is TGCGCCAGCAGTGTAACCCCTAGCGGGAGTTTTCCTTACAATGAGCAGTTCTTC. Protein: CASSVTPSGSFPYNEQFF.

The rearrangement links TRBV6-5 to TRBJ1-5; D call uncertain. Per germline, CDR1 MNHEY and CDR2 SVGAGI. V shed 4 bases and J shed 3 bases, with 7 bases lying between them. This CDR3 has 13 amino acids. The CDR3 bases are TGTGCCAGCAGTTCTAAGCTCAATCAGCCCCAGCATTTT. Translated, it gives CASSSKLNQPQHF.

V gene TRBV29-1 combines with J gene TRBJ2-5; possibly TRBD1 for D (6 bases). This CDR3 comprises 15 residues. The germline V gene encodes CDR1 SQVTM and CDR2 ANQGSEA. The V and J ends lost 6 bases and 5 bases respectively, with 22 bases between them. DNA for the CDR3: TGCAGCGTGAGGGTGGTAGTGGGGGCCCCGGAGACCCAGTACTTC. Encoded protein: CSVRVVVGAPETQYF.

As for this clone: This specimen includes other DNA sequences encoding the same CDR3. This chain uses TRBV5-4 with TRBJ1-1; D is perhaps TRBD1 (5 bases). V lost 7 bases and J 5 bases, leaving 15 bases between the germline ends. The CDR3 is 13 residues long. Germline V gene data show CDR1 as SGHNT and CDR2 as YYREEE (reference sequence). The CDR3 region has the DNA TGTGCCAGCCCAGGGATGGGAGGAACTGAAGCTTTCTTT. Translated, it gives CASPGMGGTEAFF.

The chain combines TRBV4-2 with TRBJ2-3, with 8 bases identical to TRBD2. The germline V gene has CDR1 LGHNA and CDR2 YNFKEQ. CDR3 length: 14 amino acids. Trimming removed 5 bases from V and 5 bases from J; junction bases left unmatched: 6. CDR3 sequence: CASSTRLAQDTQYF. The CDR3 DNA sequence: TGTGCCAGCAGCACCCGACTAGCGCAAGATACGCAGTATTTT.

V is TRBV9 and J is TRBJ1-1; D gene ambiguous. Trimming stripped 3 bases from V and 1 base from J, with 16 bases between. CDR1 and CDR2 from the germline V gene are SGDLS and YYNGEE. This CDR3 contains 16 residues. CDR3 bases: TGTGCCAGCAGCGAGCCTATGGGTCGTCCGAACACTGAAGCTTTCTTT. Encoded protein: CASSEPMGRPNTEAFF.

CDR3 residues: CASSVVGASYEQYF. Written as DNA, the CDR3 is TGTGCCAGCAGCGTAGTCGGGGCATCCTACGAGCAGTACTTC. This chain uses TRBV9 with TRBJ2-7; D tentatively fits TRBD1 or TRBD2 (5 bases each). This CDR3 region has 14 residues. V lost 0 bases to trimming and J lost 1 base, with 8 bases between them. CDR1 is SGDLS and CDR2 is YYNGEE in the germline V gene.

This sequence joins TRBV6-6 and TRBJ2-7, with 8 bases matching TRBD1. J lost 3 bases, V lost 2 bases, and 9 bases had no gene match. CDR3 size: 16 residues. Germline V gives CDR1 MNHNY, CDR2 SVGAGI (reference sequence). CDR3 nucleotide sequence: TGTGCCAGCAGTTACGGAGGGTCACAGGGGGACTACGAGCAGTACTTC. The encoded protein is CASSYGGSQGDYEQYF.

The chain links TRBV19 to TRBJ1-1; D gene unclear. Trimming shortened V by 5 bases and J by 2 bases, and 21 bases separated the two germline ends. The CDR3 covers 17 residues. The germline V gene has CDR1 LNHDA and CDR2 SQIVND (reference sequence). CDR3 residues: CASSHHRAKKLNTEAFF. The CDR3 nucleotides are TGTGCCAGTAGTCATCATAGGGCCAAGAAATTAAACACTGAAGCTTTCTTT.

The CDR3 here is CASSQSPPLKGETQYF. CDR3 in DNA: TGCGCCAGCAGCCAATCGCCTCCCCTTAAGGGAGAGACCCAGTACTTC. The rearrangement uses TRBV4-1 and TRBJ2-5; D not resolved. V lost 2 bases to trimming and J lost 4 bases, with 17 bases between them. CDR3 length: 16 residues. The germline CDR1 and CDR2 sequences are MGHRA and YSYEKL.

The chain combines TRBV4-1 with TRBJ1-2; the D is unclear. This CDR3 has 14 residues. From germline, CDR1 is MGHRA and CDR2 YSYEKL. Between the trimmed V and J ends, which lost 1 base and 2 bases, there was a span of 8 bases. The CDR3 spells CASSQVPGNYGYTF. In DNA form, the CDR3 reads TGCGCCAGCAGCCAAGTACCGGGGAACTATGGCTACACCTTC.

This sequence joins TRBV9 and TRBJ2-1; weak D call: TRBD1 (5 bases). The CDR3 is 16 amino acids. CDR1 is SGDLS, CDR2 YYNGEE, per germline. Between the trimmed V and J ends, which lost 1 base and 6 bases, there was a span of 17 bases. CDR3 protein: CASSVSHSVRGNEQFF. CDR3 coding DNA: TGTGCCAGCAGCGTAAGCCACTCGGTTAGGGGCAATGAGCAGTTCTTC.

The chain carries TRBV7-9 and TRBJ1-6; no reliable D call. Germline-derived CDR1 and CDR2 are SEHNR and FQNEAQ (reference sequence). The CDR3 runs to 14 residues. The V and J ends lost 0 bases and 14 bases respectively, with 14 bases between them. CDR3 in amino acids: CASSLADGPPALHF. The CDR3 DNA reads TGTGCCAGCAGCTTAGCGGATGGGCCCCCGGCCCTCCACTTT. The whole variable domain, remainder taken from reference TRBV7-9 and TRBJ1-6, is DTGVSQNPRHKITKRGQNVTFRCDPISEHNRLYWYRQTLGQGPEFLTYFQNEAQLEKSRLLSDRFSAERPKGSFSTLEIQRTEQGDSAMYLCASSLADGPPALHFGNGTRLTVT.

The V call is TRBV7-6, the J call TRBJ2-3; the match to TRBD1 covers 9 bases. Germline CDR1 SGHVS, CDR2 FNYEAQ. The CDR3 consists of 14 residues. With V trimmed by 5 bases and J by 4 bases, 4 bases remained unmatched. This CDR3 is CASSDNRGPDTQYF. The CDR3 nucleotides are TGTGCCAGCAGCGACAACAGGGGGCCAGATACGCAGTATTTT.

The CDR3 loop reads CASKGTHNTEAFF. CDR3 nucleotides: TGTGCCAGCAAGGGGACCCACAACACTGAAGCTTTCTTT. The chain uses TRBV19 and TRBJ1-1; a weak D match, TRBD1 (5 bases). The length of the CDR3 is 13 residues. Germline V gene sequence: CDR1 LNHDA, CDR2 SQIVND (reference sequence). The V and J ends lost 9 bases and 2 bases respectively, with 13 bases between them.

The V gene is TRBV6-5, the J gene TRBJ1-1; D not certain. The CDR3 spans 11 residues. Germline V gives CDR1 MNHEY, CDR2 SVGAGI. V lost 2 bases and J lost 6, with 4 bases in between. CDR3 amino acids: CASSYGSEAFF. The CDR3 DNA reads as TGTGCCAGCAGTTACGGATCTGAAGCTTTCTTT.

DNA for the CDR3: TGTGCCAGCAGCCCGACTCAGGGGTCTGGGGCCAACGTCCTGACTTTC. Protein: CASSPTQGSGANVLTF. This sequence joins TRBV4-2 and TRBJ2-6; TRBD1 is a possible D gene (6 bases). V dropped 4 bases and J dropped 1 base, with 11 bases sitting between them. The CDR3 is 16 residues long. Germline V lookup: CDR1 LGHNA, CDR2 YNFKEQ.

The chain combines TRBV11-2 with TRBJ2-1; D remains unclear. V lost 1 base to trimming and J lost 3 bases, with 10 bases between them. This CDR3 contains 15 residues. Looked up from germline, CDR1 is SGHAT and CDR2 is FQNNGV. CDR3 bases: TGTGCCAGCAGCTTAGGTCGCCAGCTCTACAATGAGCAGTTCTTC. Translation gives CASSLGRQLYNEQFF.